This entry describes one T cell receptor (beta chain). How the authors handled the data: Reference gene primer amplification in the assay estimated nucleated cell counts. Repertoires were generated with immunoSEQ multiplex PCR, while TCRdb's copy carries only in-frame clones and drops some. The DNA was the basis for D and trimming; V, J and clone size are from that table. The top ten clones hold 6.5% to 8.5% of a sample with around 93,000 clones, 90% of them seen once. This sample was included in a study of blood T cell repertoires in COVID-19. Overall study: Donors in the United States, Italy and Spain gave samples during acute or convalescent COVID-19. T cells, B-cell-depleted T cells, or PBMCs provided the cDNA or gDNA that served as material.

It was during active infection that Seattle patients were enrolled and then longitudinally followed. Looked up from germline, CDR1 is LNHDA and CDR2 is SQIVND (reference sequence). CDR3 length: 13 amino acids. Trimming stripped 7 bases from V and 3 bases from J, with 10 bases between. The chain joins TRBV19 to TRBJ2-1; TRBD2 is a possible D gene (6 bases). This clonotype was sampled from a man younger than 35 with COVID-19, enrolled during active disease. The source material was peripheral blood. This CDR3 reads CASTKTSYNEQFF. The CDR3 bases are TGTGCCAGTACCAAGACTAGCTACAATGAGCAGTTCTTC.